This record looks at one T cell receptor beta chain sequence and its context. Its specific antigen is unknown. There are no base qualities to consult, and no much larger clone falls within one base. TCRbeta CDR3 regions were amplified from genomic DNA using the immunoSEQ Assay, a bias-controlled multiplex PCR. The published analysis was carried out like this. The number of nucleated cells in each sample was estimated by amplification of reference gene primers within the assay. To quantify the absolute abundance of each unique TCRbeta CDR3 rearrangement, sequence reads were collapsed and filtered. For each sample, productive Simpson clonality was calculated as the square root of Simpson's diversity index across productive rearrangements. TCRdb limited this immuneACCESS table to in-frame rearrangements with V and J called. A share of clones is missing; checked studies link under half to unresolved V genes, and the rest is unexplained. V and J calls and clone size are copied from that table; D and trimming were computed from the DNA. A total of fewer than 400,000 clones appear in this sample, over 75% of them only once. Together, the top ten hold less than 4.5% of the sample.

This specimen comes from a study of blood T cell repertoires in COVID-19 (dated by TCRdb to 2020 to 2021). Regarding the research as a whole: Collaborator samples came from the United States, Italy and Spain and covered acute and convalescent phases of COVID-19. The prospective study material was composed of cDNA or gDNA derived from T cells, B-cell-depleted T cells, or PBMCs. Subjects who had been exposed to COVID-19, were actively infected with it, or had recovered from it provided the deeply sampled blood TCRbeta repertoires that made up the dataset. The repertoires were released in a freely available public database intended as a resource for research on the immune response to SARS-CoV-2. The samples were drawn from two sources: the first 160 participants of the ongoing ImmuneRACE study, and over 1,000 subjects contributed by 6 global collaborators. A de-identified subject ID, COVID-19 status, age in years and sex were almost always included in the sample metadata. Where HLA class I and class II types were available, the types were taken from metadata supplied by the sample provider, not from assay-based typing.

Findings and caveats that apply to the study as a whole: How much clinical and demographic metadata was included differed by source and by participant, and the metadata was provided uncurated.

In the prospective study, participants were roughly 18 to 100 years old, resided in approximately 22 geographic areas of the United States, and were enrolled through a virtual design. In the prospective study, participants were assigned to cohorts based on the clinical history participants reported in a screening survey and a study questionnaire. Recovered participants in ImmuneRACE Cohort 3 were defined by two consecutive negative NP/OP PCR tests, clearance by a healthcare professional, or resolution of symptoms. In the prospective study, whole blood, serum and a nasopharyngeal or oropharyngeal swab were collected from each participant by mobile phlebotomists. Prospective study participants could optionally give additional blood draws and questionnaires over an approximately two-month period. Before DNA extraction, blood samples from the prospective study were shipped at room temperature or frozen.

From cysteine to phenylalanine, the CDR3 is 15 amino acids long. Only the CDR3 region is kept as DNA, spanning 45 bases read in frame from base 1. V is pared back by 1 base and J by 5 bases, with 12 bases lying between the germline termini. CDR1 and CDR2 (SNHLY, FYNNEI) derive from the germline V gene. This chain is built from TRBV2 and TRBJ1-5; the D gene assignment is ambiguous. Sample: PBMCs or T cells enriched from blood (not recorded which). The sequence came from a young man who had recovered from COVID-19. Here is the DNA: TGTGCCAGCAGTGAAGGTTGGGCCGAGTATCAGCCCCAGCATTTT. Its coded protein is CASSEGWAEYQPQHF.